Listed below are T cell receptor beta chains from one sample, sequenced in a study of blood T cells in healthy people across ages. One entry per CDR3 protein, called by TCRdb with MiXCR from the 5' RACE reads. The sample lists some 370,000 distinct CDR3 sequences; about 49% were seen once. The specimen was blood. Source of these receptors: a man aged 60 to 69 in good health. Both conserved end residues are part of each CDR3. Each record gives: V gene, D gene, J gene, clone size, CDR3 length, CDR3 protein, CDR3 DNA. A D gene is named only where the DNA matches it firmly. Size is omitted from some rows. Given values are once, few, many or a class for expanded clones.

v_call: TRBV12-3/TRBV12-4; d_call: .; j_call: TRBJ2-7; clone_size: .; cdr3_length: 13; cdr3_aa: CASSLANPSEQYF; cdr3_nt: TGTGCCAGCAGTTTAGCCAATCCCTCCGAGCAGTACTTC
v_call: TRBV12-3/TRBV12-4; d_call: TRBD2; j_call: TRBJ2-1; clone_size: few; cdr3_length: 15; cdr3_aa: CASSPTSGGRNEQFF; cdr3_nt: TGTGCCAGCAGTCCAACTAGCGGGGGGCGGAATGAGCAGTTCTTC
v_call: TRBV28; d_call: .; j_call: TRBJ2-7; clone_size: .; cdr3_length: 15; cdr3_aa: CASSPTPGLSREQYF; cdr3_nt: TGTGCCAGCAGTCCTACCCCAGGGTTGTCGAGGGAGCAGTACTTC
v_call: TRBV20-1; d_call: .; j_call: TRBJ1-1; clone_size: .; cdr3_length: 13; cdr3_aa: CSALGSRGTEAFF; cdr3_nt: TGCAGTGCTTTAGGATCCCGGGGCACTGAAGCTTTCTTT
v_call: TRBV7-2; d_call: .; j_call: TRBJ2-7; clone_size: few; cdr3_length: 14; cdr3_aa: CASSLGGAVYEQYF; cdr3_nt: TGTGCCAGCAGCTTAGGGGGGGCGGTGTACGAGCAGTACTTC
v_call: TRBV3-1; d_call: TRBD2; j_call: TRBJ2-1; clone_size: .; cdr3_length: 11; cdr3_aa: CASGRGYEQFF; cdr3_nt: TGTGCCAGCGGGCGGGGGTACGAGCAGTTCTTC
v_call: TRBV27; d_call: .; j_call: TRBJ1-5; clone_size: .; cdr3_length: 16; cdr3_aa: CASSLFAGKSNQPQHF; cdr3_nt: TGTGCCAGCAGTTTATTTGCGGGAAAAAGCAATCAGCCCCAGCATTTT
v_call: TRBV7-9; d_call: .; j_call: TRBJ2-3; clone_size: .; cdr3_length: 15; cdr3_aa: CASLQASTLTDTQYF; cdr3_nt: TGTGCCAGCCTGCAAGCTAGCACCCTCACAGATACGCAGTATTTT
v_call: TRBV18; d_call: .; j_call: TRBJ1-6; clone_size: .; cdr3_length: 16; cdr3_aa: CASSPFGANGNSPLHF; cdr3_nt: TGTGCCAGCTCACCATTCGGAGCAAATGGGAATTCACCCCTCCACTTT
v_call: TRBV5-1; d_call: TRBD1; j_call: TRBJ2-7; clone_size: .; cdr3_length: 18; cdr3_aa: CASSLRDRTSMKDYEQYF; cdr3_nt: TGCGCCAGCAGCTTAAGGGACAGGACTTCAATGAAAGACTACGAGCAGTACTTC
v_call: TRBV5-6; d_call: TRBD1; j_call: TRBJ2-4; clone_size: .; cdr3_length: 16; cdr3_aa: CASSPSPGQATYEQYF; cdr3_nt: TGTGCCAGCAGCCCGAGCCCGGGACAGGCAACCTATGAGCAGTACTTC
v_call: TRBV28; d_call: .; j_call: TRBJ1-2; clone_size: .; cdr3_length: 13; cdr3_aa: CASSPGHLSGYTF; cdr3_nt: TGTGCCAGCAGTCCGGGACATCTCTCTGGCTACACCTTC
v_call: TRBV7-2; d_call: TRBD1; j_call: TRBJ1-2; clone_size: few; cdr3_length: 14; cdr3_aa: CASSQRTGAYGYTF; cdr3_nt: TGTGCCAGCAGCCAACGGACAGGCGCCTATGGCTACACCTTC
v_call: TRBV10-3; d_call: TRBD1; j_call: TRBJ1-2; clone_size: many; cdr3_length: 15; cdr3_aa: CAISSHYRDRESDTF; cdr3_nt: TGTGCCATCAGTTCCCACTACCGGGACAGGGAATCTGACACCTTC
v_call: TRBV20-1; d_call: .; j_call: TRBJ1-1; clone_size: few; cdr3_length: 14; cdr3_aa: CSARDPGVNTEAFF; cdr3_nt: TGCAGTGCTAGAGATCCCGGGGTGAACACTGAAGCTTTCTTT
v_call: TRBV3-1; d_call: .; j_call: TRBJ2-7; clone_size: .; cdr3_length: 17; cdr3_aa: CASSQDGAGAPSYEQYF; cdr3_nt: TGTGCCAGCAGCCAAGATGGGGCAGGAGCTCCCTCCTACGAGCAGTACTTC
v_call: TRBV6-6; d_call: .; j_call: TRBJ1-5; clone_size: .; cdr3_length: 13; cdr3_aa: CASEGSRNQPQHF; cdr3_nt: TGTGCCAGCGAGGGTTCCCGCAATCAGCCCCAGCATTTT
v_call: TRBV7-2; d_call: .; j_call: TRBJ1-2; clone_size: once; cdr3_length: 13; cdr3_aa: CASTFISGDGYTF; cdr3_nt: TGTGCCAGCACCTTCATCTCAGGGGATGGCTACACCTTC
v_call: TRBV29-1; d_call: TRBD1; j_call: TRBJ2-3; clone_size: .; cdr3_length: 14; cdr3_aa: CSVDGTGGVDTQYF; cdr3_nt: TGCAGCGTTGATGGGACAGGGGGCGTTGATACGCAGTATTTT
v_call: TRBV4-3; d_call: .; j_call: TRBJ2-3; clone_size: few; cdr3_length: 13; cdr3_aa: CASSPPGTDTQYF; cdr3_nt: TGCGCCAGCAGCCCCCCGGGCACAGATACGCAGTATTTT
v_call: TRBV6-5; d_call: .; j_call: TRBJ2-1; clone_size: .; cdr3_length: 12; cdr3_aa: CASGGTYNEQFF; cdr3_nt: TGTGCCAGCGGGGGGACCTACAATGAGCAGTTCTTC
v_call: TRBV12-3/TRBV12-4; d_call: .; j_call: TRBJ1-2; clone_size: few; cdr3_length: 13; cdr3_aa: CASTSDWGYGYTF; cdr3_nt: TGTGCCAGCACCTCGGACTGGGGCTATGGCTACACCTTC
v_call: TRBV20-1; d_call: TRBD2; j_call: TRBJ2-1; clone_size: .; cdr3_length: 13; cdr3_aa: CSAFAGGRNEQFF; cdr3_nt: TGCAGTGCTTTTGCGGGGGGCCGAAATGAGCAGTTCTTC
v_call: TRBV28; d_call: TRBD1; j_call: TRBJ2-3; clone_size: many; cdr3_length: 15; cdr3_aa: CASSFGGQGTDTQYF; cdr3_nt: TGTGCCAGCAGTTTTGGAGGACAGGGGACAGATACGCAGTATTTT
v_call: TRBV6-5; d_call: TRBD1; j_call: TRBJ2-3; clone_size: .; cdr3_length: 13; cdr3_aa: CASSYDRGDTQYF; cdr3_nt: TGTGCCAGCAGTTACGACAGGGGGGATACGCAGTATTTT
v_call: TRBV14; d_call: .; j_call: TRBJ2-2; clone_size: once; cdr3_length: 17; cdr3_aa: CASSPGRAGRFSGELFF; cdr3_nt: TGTGCCAGCAGCCCCGGCCGGGCAGGGAGGTTTTCCGGGGAGCTGTTTTTT
v_call: TRBV27; d_call: TRBD2; j_call: TRBJ2-1; clone_size: few; cdr3_length: 14; cdr3_aa: CASTDRGGYNEQFF; cdr3_nt: TGTGCCAGCACGGATCGGGGGGGTTACAATGAGCAGTTCTTC
v_call: TRBV2; d_call: .; j_call: TRBJ2-5; clone_size: many; cdr3_length: 14; cdr3_aa: CASSPRLQQETQYF; cdr3_nt: TGTGCCAGCAGCCCCAGACTACAACAAGAGACCCAGTACTTC
v_call: TRBV19; d_call: TRBD2; j_call: TRBJ2-3; clone_size: few; cdr3_length: 15; cdr3_aa: CASSQGAGDTDTQYF; cdr3_nt: TGTGCCAGTAGTCAAGGAGCGGGGGACACAGATACGCAGTATTTT
v_call: TRBV20-1; d_call: .; j_call: TRBJ2-7; clone_size: .; cdr3_length: 15; cdr3_aa: CSASNPGKSSYEQYF; cdr3_nt: TGCAGTGCTAGCAATCCGGGGAAAAGCTCCTACGAGCAGTACTTC
v_call: TRBV7-2; d_call: .; j_call: TRBJ1-2; clone_size: .; cdr3_length: 14; cdr3_aa: CASSLGGRGGGYTF; cdr3_nt: TGTGCCAGCAGCTTAGGGGGTCGCGGTGGAGGCTACACCTTC
v_call: TRBV7-9; d_call: .; j_call: TRBJ2-5; clone_size: .; cdr3_length: 14; cdr3_aa: CASSRGQLQETQYF; cdr3_nt: TGTGCCAGCAGCCGGGGACAATTACAAGAGACCCAGTACTTC
v_call: TRBV12-3/TRBV12-4; d_call: .; j_call: TRBJ2-5; clone_size: .; cdr3_length: 11; cdr3_aa: CASGPSKTQYF; cdr3_nt: TGTGCCAGCGGTCCCAGCAAGACCCAGTACTTC
v_call: TRBV20-1; d_call: TRBD2; j_call: TRBJ2-3; clone_size: few; cdr3_length: 16; cdr3_aa: CSARDGTSGGLDTQYF; cdr3_nt: TGCAGTGCTAGAGACGGGACTAGCGGGGGGCTAGATACGCAGTATTTT
v_call: TRBV6-1; d_call: TRBD1; j_call: TRBJ1-1; clone_size: .; cdr3_length: 16; cdr3_aa: CASSDTGGSVDTEAFF; cdr3_nt: TGTGCCAGCAGTGACACAGGGGGAAGTGTTGACACTGAAGCTTTCTTT
v_call: TRBV6-1; d_call: TRBD2; j_call: TRBJ2-3; clone_size: .; cdr3_length: 15; cdr3_aa: CASSESRGNTATQYF; cdr3_nt: TGTGCCAGCAGTGAATCGCGGGGGAACACAGCTACGCAGTATTTT
v_call: TRBV12-3/TRBV12-4; d_call: .; j_call: TRBJ1-6; clone_size: .; cdr3_length: 13; cdr3_aa: CASSLFRDSPLHF; cdr3_nt: TGTGCCAGCAGTTTGTTCAGGGATTCACCCCTCCACTTT
v_call: TRBV6-1; d_call: .; j_call: TRBJ2-5; clone_size: .; cdr3_length: 13; cdr3_aa: CASSYRYQETQYF; cdr3_nt: TGTGCCAGCAGCTATAGGTACCAAGAGACCCAGTACTTC
v_call: TRBV4-3; d_call: .; j_call: TRBJ2-3; clone_size: many; cdr3_length: 11; cdr3_aa: CASSQSDTQYF; cdr3_nt: TGCGCCAGCAGCCAATCAGATACGCAGTATTTT
v_call: TRBV20-1; d_call: TRBD1; j_call: TRBJ2-1; clone_size: .; cdr3_length: 18; cdr3_aa: CSARILTRDRAPYNEQFF; cdr3_nt: TGCAGTGCTAGAATTCTTACCCGGGACAGGGCTCCCTACAATGAGCAGTTCTTC
v_call: TRBV5-1; d_call: .; j_call: TRBJ2-7; clone_size: .; cdr3_length: 14; cdr3_aa: CASSLEQGPYEQYF; cdr3_nt: TGCGCCAGCAGCTTGGAACAGGGTCCCTACGAGCAGTATTTC
v_call: TRBV27; d_call: TRBD2; j_call: TRBJ2-5; clone_size: once; cdr3_length: 16; cdr3_aa: CASSVRTSGGSREQYF; cdr3_nt: TGTGCCAGCAGTGTCCGGACTAGCGGGGGGTCTCGGGAGCAGTACTTC
v_call: TRBV24-1; d_call: TRBD1; j_call: TRBJ2-5; clone_size: .; cdr3_length: 15; cdr3_aa: CATSDSQGAKETQYF; cdr3_nt: TGTGCCACCAGTGATTCGCAGGGGGCGAAGGAGACCCAGTACTTC
v_call: TRBV7-9; d_call: TRBD2; j_call: TRBJ2-5; clone_size: .; cdr3_length: 16; cdr3_aa: CASSPGTSGPSYKQYF; cdr3_nt: TGTGCCAGCAGCCCGGGGACTAGCGGGCCGTCCTACAAGCAGTACTTC
v_call: TRBV29-1; d_call: TRBD1; j_call: TRBJ1-2; clone_size: .; cdr3_length: 14; cdr3_aa: CSVAGQGAYYGYTF; cdr3_nt: TGCAGCGTTGCTGGACAGGGGGCCTACTATGGCTACACCTTC
v_call: TRBV20-1; d_call: .; j_call: TRBJ2-1; clone_size: few; cdr3_length: 14; cdr3_aa: CSAPPHTTGNEQFF; cdr3_nt: TGCAGTGCTCCTCCTCATACGACGGGCAATGAGCAGTTCTTC
v_call: TRBV2; d_call: .; j_call: TRBJ2-5; clone_size: .; cdr3_length: 15; cdr3_aa: CASRRGPTGQETQYF; cdr3_nt: TGTGCCAGCAGAAGGGGCCCCACAGGGCAAGAGACCCAGTACTTC
v_call: TRBV2; d_call: .; j_call: TRBJ2-3; clone_size: .; cdr3_length: 14; cdr3_aa: CASSDRGVTDTQYF; cdr3_nt: TGTGCCAGCAGTGACAGGGGGGTAACAGATACGCAGTATTTT
v_call: TRBV4-3; d_call: TRBD2; j_call: TRBJ2-4; clone_size: .; cdr3_length: 18; cdr3_aa: CASSHNAGVVRGVWEQYF; cdr3_nt: TGCGCCAGCAGCCATAACGCGGGAGTGGTAAGGGGTGTCTGGGAGCAGTACTTC
v_call: TRBV11-2; d_call: .; j_call: TRBJ2-1; clone_size: .; cdr3_length: 14; cdr3_aa: CASSLDLGPRKQFF; cdr3_nt: TGTGCCAGCAGCTTAGATCTAGGGCCGAGGAAGCAGTTCTTC
v_call: TRBV28; d_call: TRBD1; j_call: TRBJ2-2; clone_size: .; cdr3_length: 17; cdr3_aa: CASSSPGIQGARGELFF; cdr3_nt: TGTGCCAGCAGTTCCCCCGGGATACAGGGGGCCCGTGGGGAGCTGTTTTTT
v_call: TRBV12-3/TRBV12-4; d_call: TRBD1; j_call: TRBJ1-2; clone_size: .; cdr3_length: 15; cdr3_aa: CASRAEGQANYGYTF; cdr3_nt: TGTGCCAGCAGAGCGGAGGGACAGGCCAACTATGGCTACACCTTC
v_call: TRBV20-1; d_call: TRBD1; j_call: TRBJ1-2; clone_size: .; cdr3_length: 16; cdr3_aa: CSALQVVGTARYGYTF; cdr3_nt: TGCAGTGCTCTTCAGGTGGTTGGGACAGCTCGCTATGGCTACACCTTC
v_call: TRBV27; d_call: .; j_call: TRBJ2-7; clone_size: once; cdr3_length: 13; cdr3_aa: CASSMFEFYEQYF; cdr3_nt: TGTGCCAGCAGTATGTTTGAATTCTACGAGCAGTACTTC
v_call: TRBV28; d_call: .; j_call: TRBJ2-3; clone_size: many; cdr3_length: 15; cdr3_aa: CASSLWASGTDTQYF; cdr3_nt: TGTGCCAGCAGTTTATGGGCTAGCGGCACAGATACGCAGTATTTT